This passage covers 31 T cell receptor beta chains from one sample sequenced in a study of control samples from healthy donors and cancer patients. Sequencing used immunoSEQ multiplex PCR; TCRdb keeps in-frame clones, though not all of them. The profile shows roughly 170,000 clones, more than 85% of them singletons. Sequencing was carried out using blood. The receptor set was obtained from a woman aged 40 to 55 in good health.

This chain uses TRBV9 with TRBJ1-2; D not certain. From germline, CDR1 is SGDLS and CDR2 YYNGEE. The ends were cut back, 1 base at V and 3 bases at J, with 10 bases in the middle. The CDR3 is 14 amino acids. The CDR3 protein is CASSVTPSYYGYTF. CDR3 DNA sequence: TGTGCCAGCAGCGTAACCCCCTCATACTATGGCTACACCTTC.

This sequence joins TRBV7-9 and TRBJ2-1, with TRBD2 as a possible D gene (7 bases). The germline V gene has CDR1 SEHNR and CDR2 FQNEAQ (reference sequence). V was cut by 5 bases and J by 8 bases, with 16 bases left in between. The CDR3 totals 14 residues. CDR3 coding DNA: TGTGCCAGCAGCGAACTAGGAGGGGGGGATGAGCAGTTCTTC. Its translation: CASSELGGGDEQFF.

The J gene is TRBJ1-6, the V gene TRBV7-6, with a possible D match to TRBD1 (5 bases). Germline V gene sequence: CDR1 SGHVS, CDR2 FNYEAQ. The V end was cut by 4 bases, the J end by 1 base, with 8 bases between. This CDR3 has 15 amino acids. The CDR3 sequence: CASSSGGSYNSPLHF. The CDR3 region has the DNA TGTGCCAGCAGCTCGGGGGGGTCCTATAATTCACCCCTCCACTTT.

This clone was observed a single time. Written as DNA, the CDR3 is TGTGCCAGCAGTTTAATCAGAGCCGATACGCAGTATTTT. It translates to CASSLIRADTQYF. This chain connects TRBV27 to TRBJ2-3; D call uncertain. The CDR3 is made up of 13 amino acids. In germline, CDR1 is MNHEY, CDR2 SMNVEV (reference sequence). Trimming shortened V by 2 bases and J by 6 bases, and 9 bases separated the two germline ends.

Here the CDR3 DNA reads TGTGCCACCCTCGGGGGTACGCAGTATTTT. It is translated as CATLGGTQYF. The genes are TRBV7-9 and TRBJ2-3; D perhaps matches TRBD2 (6 bases). Germline CDR1 is SEHNR and CDR2 is FQNEAQ (reference sequence). The CDR3 is 10 amino acids. V was shortened by 10 bases and J by 8 bases, with 10 bases between the two germline ends.

This chain links TRBV9 with TRBJ2-3; perhaps D is TRBD1 or TRBD2 (6 bases each). The CDR3 totals 16 residues. The ends were cut back, 3 bases at V and 4 bases at J, with 18 bases in the middle. Germline CDR1 SGDLS, CDR2 YYNGEE. Written as DNA, the CDR3 is TGTGCCAGCAGCGGAGGGGGGATCGAGAATTCAGATACGCAGTATTTT. It is translated as CASSGGGIENSDTQYF.

The V and J genes are TRBV2 and TRBJ2-7, with D unresolved. The length of the CDR3 is 14 residues. Germline-derived CDR1 and CDR2 are SNHLY and FYNNEI. V was pared by 2 bases and J by 2 bases, with 10 bases between. CDR3 DNA: TGTGCCAGCAGTGAACGCAGGCCTCCCTACGAGCAGTACTTC. Translated: CASSERRPPYEQYF.

V usage is TRBV5-1 and J usage is TRBJ1-1, with 9 positions matching TRBD1. Germline trimming cut 4 bases from V and 6 bases from J; bases unmatched to any gene: 4. The CDR3 is made up of 13 amino acids. Germline V gives CDR1 SGHRS, CDR2 YFSETQ. CDR3 sequence reads: CASSGGQGSEAFF. The CDR3 region has the DNA TGCGCCAGCAGCGGGGGACAGGGATCTGAAGCTTTCTTT.

This chain connects TRBV12-3 or TRBV12-4 to TRBJ1-1, with D unresolved. Trimming cost V 3 bases and J 4 bases, with 9 bases left between them. The CDR3 is 13 residues long. The CDR3 coding sequence is TGTGCCAGCAGTTTGCCGCCCGCCACTGAAGCTTTCTTT. This translates into CASSLPPATEAFF.

The J gene is TRBJ2-2, the V gene TRBV9, with 8 bases matching TRBD1. V dropped 4 bases and J dropped 0; count of bases not matched to a gene: 17. CDR3 length: 20 amino acids. Germline CDR1 reads SGDLS; CDR2 reads YYNGEE. The CDR3 here is CASSFPGQVTIPANTGELFF. The CDR3 nucleotides read TGTGCCAGCAGCTTTCCGGGACAGGTGACCATACCCGCGAACACCGGGGAGCTGTTTTTT.

CDR3 sequence: CASSESPETMNTEAFF. CDR3 DNA: TGCGCCAGCAGTGAGTCACCAGAAACGATGAACACTGAAGCTTTCTTT. V gene TRBV10-1 combines with J gene TRBJ1-1, with D unclear. CDR1 is WNHNN, CDR2 SYGVQD, per germline (reference sequence). The V gene lost 0 bases and the J gene lost 0 bases, with 11 bases spanning the gap. The CDR3 runs to 16 residues.

The chain combines TRBV4-1 with TRBJ2-3; maybe TRBD1 (6 bases). This CDR3 contains 16 residues. The V gene lost 4 bases and the J gene lost 5 bases, with 19 bases spanning the gap. CDR1 MGHRA and CDR2 YSYEKL come from the germline V gene. In nucleotides, the CDR3 is TGCGCCAGCAGCCTTCTACAGGGAATCGGAGAAGATACGCAGTATTTT. Its translation is CASSLLQGIGEDTQYF.

This chain connects TRBV7-9 to TRBJ2-6; D may be TRBD1 (5 bases). Looked up from germline, CDR1 is SEHNR and CDR2 is FQNEAQ (reference sequence). Trimming removed 4 bases at V and 0 bases at J, with 19 bases between. This CDR3 is 19 amino acids long. CDR3 residues: CASSSGPRTFSSGANVLTF. The CDR3, as DNA: TGTGCCAGCAGCTCTGGTCCGAGGACATTTAGCTCTGGGGCCAACGTCCTGACTTTC.

This rearrangement joins TRBV12-2 to TRBJ2-3. TRBV12-2 is shown as a pseudogene. This CDR3 comprises 14 residues. CDR3 region: CASRFWGYTDTQYF. CDR3 sequence (DNA): TGTGCAAGTCGGTTCTGGGGGTACACAGATACGCAGTATTTT.

This clone was counted a single time. The rearrangement uses TRBV7-9 and TRBJ1-5; unclear D gene. CDR1 SEHNR and CDR2 FQNEAQ come from the germline V gene (reference sequence). V dropped 5 bases and J dropped 7 bases, with 9 bases sitting between them. There are 12 residues in the CDR3. This CDR3 reads CASSPGRQPQHF. In DNA form, the CDR3 reads TGTGCCAGCAGCCCCGGTCGACAGCCCCAGCATTTT.

The chain carries TRBV7-9 and TRBJ1-1; possible D gene TRBD1, 6 bases. The V and J ends lost 1 base and 11 bases respectively, with 14 bases between them. The CDR3 has 13 amino acids. Looked up from germline, CDR1 is SEHNR and CDR2 is FQNEAQ (reference sequence). CDR3 bases: TGTGCCAGCAGCTTAGAGACGGGGGCAAGGGCTTTCTTT. Encoded protein: CASSLETGARAFF.

The rearrangement uses TRBV27 and TRBJ1-5; 8 bases agree with TRBD1. In germline, CDR1 is MNHEY, CDR2 SMNVEV (reference sequence). The CDR3 contains 16 residues. V lost 0 bases and J lost 2; bases outside the gene matches: 3. The CDR3 protein is CASSLSGTGRNQPQHF. The CDR3, as DNA: TGTGCCAGCAGTTTATCCGGGACAGGCCGCAATCAGCCCCAGCATTTT.

This clone occurred a few times. The chain employs TRBV5-1 and TRBJ1-2, with D possibly matching TRBD1 (5 bases). This CDR3 is built from 12 residues. The V gene lost 7 bases and the J gene lost 5 bases, with 12 bases spanning the gap. Looked up from germline, CDR1 is SGHRS and CDR2 is YFSETQ. CDR3 loop: CASANEGYGYTF. For the CDR3, the DNA is TGCGCCAGCGCCAACGAGGGGTATGGCTACACCTTC.

The chain employs TRBV7-9 and TRBJ2-7; no firm D call. Trimming took off 4 bases at V and 6 bases at J, with 10 bases between the two ends. The CDR3 has 12 residues. Looked up from germline, CDR1 is SEHNR and CDR2 is FQNEAQ (reference sequence). The CDR3 loop reads CASSSPTSEQYF. The CDR3 bases are TGTGCCAGCAGCTCCCCAACATCCGAGCAGTACTTC.

The chain uses TRBV6-6 and TRBJ1-4; D is ambiguous. Trimming pared 8 bases from V and 5 bases from J, leaving 18 bases between. CDR1 MNHNY and CDR2 SVGAGI come from the germline V gene (reference sequence). This CDR3 is built from 15 residues. This chain's CDR3 is CASSTSGLGNEKLFF. CDR3 bases: TGTGCCAGCTCCACTTCCGGGTTAGGCAATGAAAAACTGTTTTTT.

This clone has just one count. The chain links TRBV6-5 to TRBJ2-7; D gene ambiguous. The length of the CDR3 is 13 residues. Germline V gene data show CDR1 as MNHEY and CDR2 as SVGAGI. V was cut by 4 bases and J by 2 bases, with 9 bases left in between. For the CDR3, the DNA is TGTGCCAGCAGTTTGGGGTCGGCCTACGAGCAGTACTTC. Its protein is CASSLGSAYEQYF.

V gene TRBV5-1 combines with J gene TRBJ2-1; tentative D call: TRBD2 (5 bases). There are 15 residues in the CDR3. V gave up 5 bases and J gave up 6 bases, with 18 bases separating them. CDR1 is SGHRS, CDR2 YFSETQ, per germline. The CDR3 region is CASSRSGVQSNEQFF. As DNA, the CDR3 is TGCGCCAGCAGTCGAAGCGGAGTCCAGTCCAATGAGCAGTTCTTC.

The chain uses TRBV29-1 and TRBJ2-5; D assignment may be TRBD1 or TRBD2 (6 bases each). Germline V CDR1 and CDR2: SQVTM, ANQGSEA. V dropped 0 bases and J dropped 5 bases, with 22 bases sitting between them. The CDR3 loop spans 17 amino acids. The CDR3 here is CSVEDPDDRRVWETQYF. CDR3 bases: TGCAGCGTTGAAGATCCCGACGACAGGAGGGTTTGGGAGACCCAGTACTTC.

This sequence joins TRBV5-1 and TRBJ2-1; a possible D gene is TRBD1 (5 bases). The CDR3 is 14 residues long. The V end was cut by 5 bases, the J end by 7 bases, with 16 bases between. Germline V gives CDR1 SGHRS, CDR2 YFSETQ. CDR3 bases: TGCGCCAGCAGTTTAGGGGTGTCCGTAAATGAGCAGTTCTTC. This translates into CASSLGVSVNEQFF.

The CDR3 DNA reads TGCGCCAGCAGCCAAGGGGGAGGGATGGGACTAGGGAGCCCAGATACGCAGTATTTT. Its translation: CASSQGGGMGLGSPDTQYF. V and J are TRBV4-1 and TRBJ2-3; 8 bases fit TRBD2. Trimming at V came to 1 base and at J to 4 bases, leaving 16 bases not matched to a gene. From germline, CDR1 is MGHRA and CDR2 YSYEKL. The length of the CDR3 is 19 residues.

The rearrangement links TRBV19 to TRBJ1-2, with a weak D call TRBD1 (5 bases). V was shortened by 6 bases and J by 4 bases, with 18 bases between the two germline ends. The CDR3 has 15 residues. Germline V gives CDR1 LNHDA, CDR2 SQIVND (reference sequence). DNA of the CDR3: TGTGCCAGTAGGATGACGGGGCAGTCGCGCTATGGCTACACCTTC. Residues: CASRMTGQSRYGYTF.

V and J are TRBV5-1 and TRBJ2-2, with 7 bases lining up with TRBD1. The trim removed 2 bases at V and 5 bases at J, leaving 6 bases unmatched. The length of the CDR3 is 15 residues. Looked up from germline, CDR1 is SGHRS and CDR2 is YFSETQ. CDR3 sequence (DNA): TGCGCCAGCAGCTTCTCAGGGGGAATTACCGGGGAGCTGTTTTTT. Protein product: CASSFSGGITGELFF. The complete variable domain, with remaining parts taken from reference TRBV5-1 and TRBJ2-2, reads KAGVTQTPRYLIKTRGQQVTLSCSPISGHRSVSWYQQTPGQGLQFLFEYFSETQRNKGNFPGRFSGRQFSNSRSEMNVSTLELGDSALYLCASSFSGGITGELFFGEGSRLTVL.

The chain carries TRBV10-2 and TRBJ2-5; weak D call: TRBD1 (6 bases). Trimming took 6 bases from V and 5 from J, leaving 13 bases between them. Germline V gives CDR1 WSHSY, CDR2 SAAADI. There are 13 residues in the CDR3. As DNA, the CDR3 is TGCGCCAGCAGCCGGACAGTCGACGAGACCCAGTACTTC. It is translated as CASSRTVDETQYF.

The chain carries TRBV4-1 and TRBJ2-7, with unresolved D. Trimming took off 0 bases at V and 3 bases at J, with 12 bases between the two ends. CDR3 length: 15 amino acids. The germline V gene has CDR1 MGHRA and CDR2 YSYEKL. The CDR3 nucleotides are TGCGCCAGCAGCCAAGACCCGGAGATCATCTACGAGCAGTACTTC. This gives the protein CASSQDPEIIYEQYF.

The CDR3 loop is CASTYPLAGISDTQYF. The CDR3 DNA reads TGTGCCAGCACCTATCCCCTAGCGGGTATCTCAGATACGCAGTATTTT. The chain has TRBV7-2 and TRBJ2-3, with TRBD2 matching 8 bases. From germline, CDR1 is SGHTA and CDR2 FQGNSA. This CDR3 comprises 16 residues. V trimming: 7 bases; J trimming: 4 bases; junction bases outside the gene matches: 13.

The chain joins TRBV14 to TRBJ1-2, with 10 bases identical to TRBD1. Germline CDR1 and CDR2: SGHDN and FVKESK. V lost 6 bases to trimming and J lost 5 bases; unmatched junction nucleotides: 6. The CDR3 runs to 14 residues. CDR3 residues: CASSVTGQGYGYTF. In nucleotides, the CDR3 is TGTGCCAGCAGTGTAACGGGACAGGGGTATGGCTACACCTTC.